The 9 T cell receptor beta chains in this list originate from one sample, sequenced in a study of shared clonotypes between healthy human individuals. Only in-frame clones appear in the TCRdb table, and some are missing; sequencing was by immunoSEQ multiplex PCR. Among approximately 700,000 clones listed, less than 80% were seen once. Sequencing was done on a sample of memory CD4+ T cells sorted from blood. As for subset: CD45RA-negative fraction. The receptors were sampled from a woman aged 25 to 39 in good health.

The V gene is TRBV25-1, the J gene TRBJ2-1; D possibly corresponds to TRBD2 (5 bases). The CDR3 length is 16 residues. Germline assignment: CDR1 MGHDK and CDR2 SYGVNS. The V end lost 5 bases, the J end lost 0 bases, and 14 bases lay between the germline ends. In nucleotides, the CDR3 is TGTGCCAGCAGTAAAGAAAGCGGTAGCTCCTACAATGAGCAGTTCTTC. It codes for CASSKESGSSYNEQFF.

The sample holds a few counts of this clone. The gene calls are TRBV30 and TRBJ1-3; 9 bases match TRBD1. The CDR3 totals 18 residues. Germline CDR1 reads GTSNPN; CDR2 reads SVGIG (reference sequence). Unmatched junction bases numbered 11, after V lost 2 bases and J lost 0 bases. CDR3 coding DNA: TGTGCCTGGAGTAGGGACAGGGTACCCTCATCCTCTGGAAACACCATATATTTT. Encoded protein: CAWSRDRVPSSSGNTIYF.

The rearrangement links TRBV5-4 to TRBJ2-7; 15 bases are shared with TRBD2. The CDR3 contains 16 residues. Germline CDR1 reads SGHNT; CDR2 reads YYREEE (reference sequence). V lost 4 bases to trimming and J lost 3 bases; unmatched junction nucleotides: 5. CDR3 coding DNA: TGTGCCAGCAGCCAGGGGACTAGCGGGAGGATCTACGAGCAGTACTTC. Translation gives CASSQGTSGRIYEQYF. Filled out from reference TRBV5-4 and TRBJ2-7, the complete variable domain reads ETGVTQSPTHLIKTRGQQVTLRCSSQSGHNTVSWYQQALGQGPQFIFQYYREEENGRGNFPPRFSGLQFPNYSSELNVNALELDDSALYLCASSQGTSGRIYEQYFGPGTRLTVT.

This clone was observed at least ten times. The V and J genes are TRBV6-6 and TRBJ1-4; possibly TRBD1 for D (6 bases). V was pared by 6 bases and J by 8 bases, with 16 bases between. The CDR3 covers 14 residues. CDR1 and CDR2 from the germline V gene are MNHNY and SVGAGI (reference sequence). The chain's CDR3 is CASRLNRAGEKLFF. The CDR3 nucleotides read TGTGCCAGCAGATTAAACAGGGCTGGAGAAAAACTGTTTTTT.

The chain carries TRBV11-2 and TRBJ2-1; D is possibly TRBD2 (6 bases). The CDR3 consists of 16 residues. Germline assignment: CDR1 SGHAT and CDR2 FQNNGV. V was cut by 5 bases and J by 7 bases, with 21 bases left in between. For the CDR3, the DNA is TGTGCCAGCAGCCCCCCGGGGCTAGCTCGGGGGAATGAGCAGTTCTTC. This translates into CASSPPGLARGNEQFF.

This sequence joins TRBV7-2 and TRBJ2-5, with 10 nucleotides matching TRBD2. CDR3 length equals 19 residues. The V gene end was trimmed by 5 bases and the J gene end by 4 bases; junction bases not matched to a gene: 19. The germline CDR1 and CDR2 sequences are SGHTA and FQGNSA. The DNA of the CDR3 is TGTGCCAGCAGCCCCTCGTGGATAGCGGGAGGTCGGGGGGGAGAGACCCAGTACTTC. This sequence encodes CASSPSWIAGGRGGETQYF.

This clone was counted only a few times. The rearrangement joins TRBV4-1 to TRBJ2-2, with unresolved D. This CDR3 spans 14 amino acids. The V end was cut by 3 bases, the J end by 6 bases, with 11 bases between. Germline assignment: CDR1 MGHRA and CDR2 YSYEKL. The CDR3 region has the DNA TGCGCCAGCAGCCAGCCTACCCGGGCCGGGGAGCTGTTTTTT. This codes for CASSQPTRAGELFF.

V gene TRBV29-1 combines with J gene TRBJ2-2, with 7 bases identical to TRBD2. The J segment lost 0 bases and the V segment lost 6 bases, leaving 7 bases of the junction unmatched. Per the germline V gene, CDR1 is SQVTM and CDR2 is ANQGSEA. CDR3 size: 15 residues. The DNA of the CDR3 is TGCAGCGTCCGAGCCCTAGCGGCGAACACCGGGGAGCTGTTTTTT. This gives the protein CSVRALAANTGELFF.

The chain has TRBV28 and TRBJ1-1, with a possible D match to TRBD1 (6 bases). Germline V CDR1 and CDR2: MDHEN, SYDVKM. V gave up 6 bases and J gave up 3 bases, with 17 bases separating them. The CDR3 length is 15 residues. Written as DNA, the CDR3 is TGTGCCAGCAGACCTTACGGGGACACCTACACTGAAGCTTTCTTT. As protein: CASRPYGDTYTEAFF.